This TCR beta chain was sequenced for a study of T cell responses to AZD1222 COVID-19 vaccine. Study conclusions and caveats: Among those given AZD1222, only 6 or 7 were seropositive at baseline.

The table came from immunoSEQ multiplex PCR; TCRdb's copy has only in-frame clones and leaves some out. The sample consists of more than 150,000 clones, just under 90% of them appearing once. V was pared by 5 bases and J by 2 bases, with 8 bases of the junction left unmatched. The CDR3 consists of 15 residues. Germline values: CDR1 SGHTA, CDR2 FQGNSA. To note about this clone: Its antigen is unidentified.

The chain uses TRBV7-2 and TRBJ2-7, with 8 bases identical to TRBD1. The sequence was obtained from an adult in good health. The specimen comprised peripheral blood, sampled on day 0 of AZD1222 vaccination. The CDR3 nucleotides are TGTGCCAGCAGCCCCCGGGGACAGGCGACCTACGAGCAGTACTTC. Its protein product is CASSPRGQATYEQYF.